The 5 T cell receptor beta chains in this list originate from one sample, sequenced in a study of cytomegalovirus exposure and HLA in healthy donors. This PCR relied on a set of 60 Vbeta primers and 13 Jbeta primers. Sequencing used immunoSEQ multiplex PCR; TCRdb keeps in-frame clones, though not all of them. The sample holds 130,000 to 150,000 clones; under 90% are singletons and the top ten take 2% to 2.5%. The sample was PBMCs. Source of these receptors: a boy between 2 and 10 years old in good health and CMV-seronegative.

This CDR3 is CASSVGTSGPLRDTQYF. The CDR3 DNA reads TGTGCCAGCAGCGTGGGGACTAGCGGGCCCTTGAGAGATACGCAGTATTTT. The chain joins TRBV5-4 to TRBJ2-3; 12 bases map to TRBD2. Unmatched junction bases numbered 11, after V lost 4 bases and J lost 5 bases. The CDR3 contains 17 residues. In germline, CDR1 is SGHNT, CDR2 YYREEE (reference sequence).

The J gene is TRBJ2-3, the V gene TRBV5-1, with a weak D call TRBD1 (5 bases). Germline CDR1 reads SGHRS; CDR2 reads YFSETQ. CDR3 size: 17 residues. Between the trimmed V and J ends, which lost 1 base and 3 bases, there was a span of 18 bases. CDR3 nucleotides: TGCGCCAGCAGCTTGCGCCTCGGTCAGGGTAAGACAGATACGCAGTATTTT. It encodes CASSLRLGQGKTDTQYF.

The rearrangement uses TRBV6-1 and TRBJ2-7; 7 nucleotides align to TRBD1. V lost 5 bases to trimming and J lost 3 bases; unmatched junction nucleotides: 7. The CDR3 runs 14 residues. Looked up from germline, CDR1 is MNHNS and CDR2 is SASEGT. This CDR3 reads CASSSTGKSYEQYF. The CDR3 bases are TGTGCCAGCAGTTCGACAGGGAAAAGCTACGAGCAGTACTTC.

DNA of the CDR3: TGCGCCAGCAGCTTGACAGGGGGGACCAACTCTGGAAACACCATATATTTT. It encodes CASSLTGGTNSGNTIYF. The chain joins TRBV5-1 to TRBJ1-3; 8 bases are shared with TRBD1. V gave up 1 base and J gave up 0 bases; unmatched junction bases: 6. Germline V gene lookup returns CDR1 SGHRS and CDR2 YFSETQ. The CDR3 covers 17 residues. The variable domain in full, completed from reference TRBV5-1 and TRBJ1-3, reads KAGVTQTPRYLIKTRGQQVTLSCSPISGHRSVSWYQQTPGQGLQFLFEYFSETQRNKGNFPGRFSGRQFSNSRSEMNVSTLELGDSALYLCASSLTGGTNSGNTIYFGEGSWLTVV.

The genes are TRBV5-1 and TRBJ2-7; no reliable D call. The CDR3 totals 15 residues. The germline CDR1 and CDR2 sequences are SGHRS and YFSETQ. The V and J ends lost 2 bases and 0 bases respectively, with 12 bases between them. The CDR3 DNA is TGCGCCAGCAGCTTAGGCCACTACACCTCCTACGAGCAGTACTTC. Translating it yields CASSLGHYTSYEQYF.